This T cell receptor (beta chain) derives from a study of read filtering for tumor transcriptome and immune sequencing. Study-wide background: Patients were 16 to 20 male and approximately 15 female, mean age 65.9 years, range about 45 to 85. Whole-transcriptome libraries were prepared after DNase treatment.

V was cut by 10 bases and J by 6 bases, with 12 bases left in between. Germline V lookup: CDR1 ENHRY, CDR2 SYGVKD. This CDR3 spans 12 amino acids. Molecular barcoded adaptors covering alpha/delta and beta/gamma chains were used on about 390 ng RNA. TCRdb reprocessed the reads with MiXCR, giving one entry per CDR3 protein. The repertoire holds about 63,000 distinct CDR3 sequences, with approximately 13% as singletons. Ten or more counts support this clonotype. Sampling of bone marrow took place during active disease in every patient. The chain joins TRBV10-3 to TRBJ1-4; possibly TRBD1 for D (5 bases). Input material: a population of CD138-negative cells sorted from bone marrow. The TCR originated in a donor aged 40 or older with multiple myeloma. CDR3 sequence reads: CATRDGYEKLFF. Written as DNA, the CDR3 is TGTGCCACCAGGGACGGGTATGAAAAACTGTTTTTT.